The sequence of this T cell receptor (beta chain) was determined in a study of control samples from healthy donors and cancer patients. The ends were cut back, 6 bases at V and 0 bases at J, with 8 bases in the middle. The CDR3 has 13 residues. Assay: immunoSEQ multiplex PCR; the TCRdb copy retains only in-frame clones and omits some. The table includes tens of thousands of clones, around 95% detected once. J is TRBJ1-1 and V is TRBV12-3 or TRBV12-4; D perhaps matches TRBD1 (5 bases). The origin of this receptor is a young man in good health. What was sequenced was blood. CDR3 coding DNA: TGTGCCAGCAGGGACATTTTGAACACTGAAGCTTTCTTT. Translation gives CASRDILNTEAFF.